The 9 T cell receptor beta chains in this list originate from one sample, sequenced in a study of blood T cell repertoires in COVID-19. The table came from immunoSEQ multiplex PCR; TCRdb's copy has only in-frame clones and leaves some out. The data show around 250,000 clones, 85% to 95% seen once. The sequenced sample consisted of PBMCs or T cells enriched from blood (not recorded which). The receptors come from a man aged 35 to 55 who had been exposed to COVID-19.

The chain uses TRBV18 and TRBJ1-1; D is possibly TRBD1 (6 bases). The germline V gene has CDR1 KGHSH and CDR2 LQKENI. The CDR3 is 15 residues long. The V gene lost 3 bases and the J gene lost 4 bases, with 15 bases spanning the gap. CDR3 residues: CASSPLGGGFTEAFF. The CDR3 DNA sequence: TGTGCCAGCTCACCCCTGGGAGGGGGTTTCACTGAAGCTTTCTTT.

The V gene is TRBV18, the J gene TRBJ2-5; D remains ambiguous. The CDR3 spans 14 residues. The V and J ends lost 2 bases and 6 bases respectively, with 13 bases between them. Germline CDR1 is KGHSH and CDR2 is LQKENI. CDR3 protein: CASSPELGLKTQYF. The CDR3 DNA is TGTGCCAGCTCACCAGAGCTAGGCTTGAAGACCCAGTACTTC.

The rearrangement links TRBV30 to TRBJ2-1; 7 bases line up with TRBD2. Germline V CDR1 and CDR2: GTSNPN, SVGIG (reference sequence). The CDR3 has 16 residues. Germline trimming cut 1 base from V and 0 bases from J; bases unmatched to any gene: 6. DNA for the CDR3: TGTGCCTGGAGTGCCCGGGACTACCACTCCTACAATGAGCAGTTCTTC. Translation: CAWSARDYHSYNEQFF.

The rearrangement joins TRBV11-2 to TRBJ2-7; 8 positions agree with TRBD2. The CDR3 extends over 14 amino acids. Germline V gives CDR1 SGHAT, CDR2 FQNNGV. V was pared by 3 bases and J by 4 bases, with 5 bases of the junction left unmatched. This chain's CDR3 is CASSFGLAPYEQYF. DNA of the CDR3: TGTGCCAGCAGCTTTGGACTAGCTCCATACGAGCAGTACTTC.

The gene calls are TRBV6-2 or TRBV6-3 and TRBJ2-7, with a tentative D call TRBD2 (6 bases). The CDR3 spans 15 residues. V lost 1 base and J lost 6, with 16 bases in between. Germline lookup yields CDR1 MNHEY and CDR2 SVGEGT. CDR3 region: CASSYYRDSPLEQYF. The CDR3 DNA reads as TGTGCCAGCAGTTACTACCGGGACTCCCCCCTCGAGCAGTACTTC.

The V call is TRBV10-1, the J call TRBJ2-7, with 7 bases fitting TRBD2. Trimming removed 5 bases from V and 2 bases from J; junction bases left unmatched: 6. Germline loops: CDR1 WNHNN, CDR2 SYGVQD (reference sequence). This CDR3 region has 14 residues. The CDR3 DNA follows: TGCGCCAGCAGTATGGGAGCGGGGACCTACGAGCAGTACTTC. Translating gives CASSMGAGTYEQYF.

The chain is built from TRBV30 and TRBJ2-1; tentative D call: TRBD1 (5 bases). V shed 2 bases and J shed 4 bases, with 9 bases lying between them. Germline assignment: CDR1 GTSNPN and CDR2 SVGIG (reference sequence). The CDR3 is 13 amino acids. Here the CDR3 DNA reads TGTGCCTGGAGTAGGGGTCAGTACAATGAGCAGTTCTTC. Translated, it gives CAWSRGQYNEQFF.

The J gene is TRBJ2-7, the V gene TRBV4-1, with D unresolved. CDR1 is MGHRA and CDR2 is YSYEKL in the germline V gene. This CDR3 region has 13 residues. V lost 0 bases and J lost 8, with 11 bases in between. CDR3 DNA sequence: TGCGCCAGCAGCCAAGAAAGAGGAGCCAAGCAGTACTTC. Translating gives CASSQERGAKQYF.

V usage is TRBV27 and J usage is TRBJ2-1; no clear D. The germline V gene encodes CDR1 MNHEY and CDR2 SMNVEV (reference sequence). This CDR3 has 13 amino acids. Trimming took off 6 bases at V and 10 bases at J, with 16 bases between the two ends. The CDR3 loop reads CASRLSTASEQFF. CDR3 bases: TGTGCCAGCAGGCTTAGTACCGCAAGCGAGCAGTTCTTC.